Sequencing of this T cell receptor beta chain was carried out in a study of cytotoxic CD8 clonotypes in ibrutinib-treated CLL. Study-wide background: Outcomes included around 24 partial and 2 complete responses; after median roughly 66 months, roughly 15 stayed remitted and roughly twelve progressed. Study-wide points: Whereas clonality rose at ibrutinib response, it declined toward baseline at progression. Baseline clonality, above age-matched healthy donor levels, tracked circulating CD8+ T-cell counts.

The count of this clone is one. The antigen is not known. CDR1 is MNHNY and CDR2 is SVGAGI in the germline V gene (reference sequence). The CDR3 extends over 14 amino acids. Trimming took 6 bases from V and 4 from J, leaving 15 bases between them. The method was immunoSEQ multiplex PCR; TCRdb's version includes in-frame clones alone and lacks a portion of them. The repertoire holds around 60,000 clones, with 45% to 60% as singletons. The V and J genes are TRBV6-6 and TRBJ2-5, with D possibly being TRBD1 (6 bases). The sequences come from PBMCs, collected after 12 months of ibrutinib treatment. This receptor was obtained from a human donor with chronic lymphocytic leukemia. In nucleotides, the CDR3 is TGTGCCAGCAGATGGACAGTGTCGGGAGAGACCCAGTACTTC. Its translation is CASRWTVSGETQYF.